The clone carrying this T cell receptor (beta chain) was detected only a few times. Previously, flow cytometry had revealed CD8+CD57+ cell expansion in the patients chosen for sequencing. The data derive from a study of CD8+CD57+ T cells in acquired aplastic anemia. The CDR3 covers 14 residues. CDR1 and CDR2 from the germline V gene are KGHDR and SFDVKD. The ends lost 5 bases at V and 2 bases at J; junction bases unmatched: 1. CDR3 and TCR beta VDJ profiling relied on genomic DNA as the template. TCRdb reprocessed the reads via MiXCR and lists one record per CDR3 protein. Here the sample spans 200,000 to 250,000 distinct CDR3 sequences, less than 75% being singletons.

This TCR came from a human donor with aplastic anemia. Sequenced: sorted CD4+, CD8+, or CD8+CD57+ T cells (not recorded which) from PBMCs. The J gene is TRBJ2-7, the V gene TRBV24-1; 11 bases fit TRBD2. CDR3 sequence reads: CATSASGGTYEQYF. The DNA for the CDR3 is TGTGCCACCAGTGCTAGCGGGGGGACCTACGAGCAGTACTTC.